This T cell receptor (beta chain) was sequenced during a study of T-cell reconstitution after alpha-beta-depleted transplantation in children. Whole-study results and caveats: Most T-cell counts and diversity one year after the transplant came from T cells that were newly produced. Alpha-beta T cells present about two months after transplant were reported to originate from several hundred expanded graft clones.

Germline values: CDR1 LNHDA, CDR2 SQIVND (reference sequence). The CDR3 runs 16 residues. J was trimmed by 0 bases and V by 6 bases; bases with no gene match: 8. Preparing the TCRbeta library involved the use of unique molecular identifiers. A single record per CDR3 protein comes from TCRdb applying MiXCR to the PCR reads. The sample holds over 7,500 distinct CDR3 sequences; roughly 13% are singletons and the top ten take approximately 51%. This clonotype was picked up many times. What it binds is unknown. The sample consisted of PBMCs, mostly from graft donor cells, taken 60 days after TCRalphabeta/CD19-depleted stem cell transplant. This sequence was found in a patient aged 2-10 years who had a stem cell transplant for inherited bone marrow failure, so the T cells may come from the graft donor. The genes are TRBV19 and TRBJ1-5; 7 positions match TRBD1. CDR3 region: CASRGQLSDSNQPQHF. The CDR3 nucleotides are TGTGCCAGTAGGGGACAGTTAAGCGATAGCAATCAGCCCCAGCATTTT.